The entry that follows covers one T cell receptor beta chain sequence. Its antigen is currently unknown. Clones were read by immunoSEQ multiplex PCR, and TCRdb kept only the in-frame ones, dropping some. The sample shows more than 2,000,000 clones, over 85% of them seen only once. This entry comes from a study of shared clonotypes between healthy human individuals. Study information: The plates for each donor numbered three CD4 naive, three CD4 memory, two CD8 naive and one CD8 memory.

Study observations and caveats: A small donor pool kept down the genetic and exposure-history diversity that was represented. Non-shared clonotypes had lower generation probabilities than clonotypes shared by all four sorted-subset donors.

Splitting of CD4+ cells produced CD45RA+ naive and CD45RA-negative memory subsets. Source material: naive CD4+ T cells sorted from blood. The subset is: CD45RA+ positively selected. This receptor was taken from a man between 18 and 29 years old in good health.

CDR3 sequence: CATTGGWNTEAFF. The CDR3 DNA reads TGTGCCACCACAGGGGGCTGGAACACTGAAGCTTTCTTT. The genes are TRBV19 and TRBJ1-1; 9 bases agree with TRBD1. Trimming cost V 10 bases and J 1 base; bases outside gene matches: 4. The CDR3 extends over 13 amino acids. Germline V gene data show CDR1 as LNHDA and CDR2 as SQIVND (reference sequence).